These 19 T cell receptor beta chains originate from one sample sequenced in a study of blood T cell repertoires in COVID-19. This table comes from immunoSEQ multiplex PCR, and its TCRdb copy is limited to in-frame clones, with some not included. The sample contains some 150,000 clones, around 89% of which appear only once. Sequenced material: PBMCs or T cells enriched from blood (not recorded which). The receptors derive from a woman aged 18-29 years who had recovered from COVID-19.

The gene calls are TRBV30 and TRBJ2-7; 11 nucleotides match TRBD2. The CDR3 sequence is 16 residues long. Germline assignment: CDR1 GTSNPN and CDR2 SVGIG (reference sequence). V gave up 3 bases and J gave up 7 bases; unmatched junction bases: 14. This chain's CDR3 is CAWSPGVAGGPGEQYF. CDR3 bases: TGTGCCTGGAGCCCCGGGGTAGCGGGAGGGCCTGGTGAGCAGTACTTC.

J is TRBJ2-5 and V is TRBV18; TRBD1 matches 8 bases. V was pared by 4 bases and J by 4 bases, with 8 bases of the junction left unmatched. The CDR3 contains 15 residues. Germline V gives CDR1 KGHSH, CDR2 LQKENI. Here the CDR3 DNA reads TGTGCCAGCTCACTCCAGGGGGCAGGAGGAGAGACCCAGTACTTC. Protein sequence: CASSLQGAGGETQYF.

This CDR3 is CASRGTGGNEQFF. DNA of the CDR3: TGTGCCAGCAGGGGGACAGGGGGCAATGAGCAGTTCTTC. The chain joins TRBV6-5 to TRBJ2-1; 11 nucleotides line up with TRBD1. The junction had 1 base not matched to a gene; V was cut back by 6 bases and J by 6 bases. Germline CDR1 MNHEY, CDR2 SVGAGI. The CDR3 loop spans 13 amino acids.

This chain links TRBV27 with TRBJ2-3, with 8 positions matching TRBD2. Germline V lookup: CDR1 MNHEY, CDR2 SMNVEV (reference sequence). The CDR3 spans 16 residues. J lost 2 bases, V lost 0 bases, and 4 bases had no gene match. The CDR3 bases are TGTGCCAGCAGTTTATCGGCGGGAGGACTCACAGATACGCAGTATTTT. It yields the protein CASSLSAGGLTDTQYF.

The V and J genes are TRBV20-1 and TRBJ1-3; 7 bases line up with TRBD1. The CDR3 extends over 15 amino acids. J lost 0 bases, V lost 5 bases, and 7 bases had no gene match. CDR1 is DFQATT and CDR2 is SNEGSKA in the germline V gene (reference sequence). This CDR3 reads CSAGDRDFSGNTIYF. The CDR3 DNA sequence: TGCAGTGCTGGTGACAGGGACTTCTCTGGAAACACCATATATTTT.

CDR3 amino acids: CASSGIVTDTQYF. The CDR3 region has the DNA TGCGCCAGCTCCGGGATAGTCACAGATACGCAGTATTTT. The chain carries TRBV5-1 and TRBJ2-3; TRBD2 is a possible D gene (5 bases). From germline, CDR1 is SGHRS and CDR2 YFSETQ. Trimming pared 7 bases from V and 2 bases from J, leaving 11 bases between. The CDR3 totals 13 residues.

The chain has TRBV11-3 and TRBJ2-3; 7 positions agree with TRBD2. The CDR3 runs 15 residues. Germline V CDR1 and CDR2: SGHNT, YENEEA. V gave up 3 bases and J gave up 6 bases; unmatched junction bases: 9. This CDR3 is CASSLGGAGSDTQYF. The CDR3, as DNA: TGTGCCAGCAGCTTGGGGGGAGCGGGATCGGATACGCAGTATTTT.

V and J are TRBV6-1 and TRBJ1-1, with 11 bases that match TRBD1. V dropped 3 bases and J dropped 6; count of bases not matched to a gene: 6. Germline V lookup: CDR1 MNHNS, CDR2 SASEGT. This CDR3 has 15 amino acids. CDR3 protein: CASSDVWTGGSEAFF. Written as DNA, the CDR3 is TGTGCCAGCAGTGATGTCTGGACAGGGGGCTCTGAAGCTTTCTTT.

This clone was picked up one time. The chain carries TRBV6-5 and TRBJ2-2; TRBD2 agrees at 7 bases. The CDR3 length is 14 residues. The germline CDR1 and CDR2 sequences are MNHEY and SVGAGI. Trimming cost V 2 bases and J 11 bases; bases outside gene matches: 8. CDR3 region: CASSYTAGRPELFF. For the CDR3, the DNA is TGTGCCAGCAGTTACACAGCGGGACGACCCGAGCTGTTTTTT.

The chain uses TRBV27 and TRBJ1-6; 9 nucleotides match TRBD1. V shed 1 base, J shed 8 bases, and the junction held 3 bases outside the gene matches. CDR1 is MNHEY and CDR2 is SMNVEV in the germline V gene (reference sequence). CDR3 length: 15 amino acids. The CDR3 loop is CASSLWTGADSPLHF. The CDR3 bases are TGTGCCAGCAGTTTATGGACAGGGGCGGATTCACCCCTCCACTTT.

This chain joins TRBV4-1 and TRBJ1-2, with D maybe TRBD1 (5 bases). The length of the CDR3 is 15 residues. The germline V gene encodes CDR1 MGHRA and CDR2 YSYEKL. Trimming pared 0 bases from V and 4 bases from J, leaving 12 bases between. This chain's CDR3 is CASSQDLRAVYGYTF. CDR3 DNA: TGCGCCAGCAGCCAAGATCTCAGGGCGGTCTATGGCTACACCTTC.

J is TRBJ2-7 and V is TRBV29-1; 9 nucleotides line up with TRBD2. This CDR3 region has 14 residues. Germline values: CDR1 SQVTM, CDR2 ANQGSEA. V was pared by 6 bases and J by 5 bases, with 11 bases of the junction left unmatched. The CDR3 nucleotides read TGCAGCGTGGCCGGAGTAGCGGGAGTAAACGAGCAGTACTTC. Its translation: CSVAGVAGVNEQYF.

The gene calls are TRBV9 and TRBJ2-2; TRBD1 aligns across 7 bases. The junction had 4 bases not matched to a gene; V was cut back by 0 bases and J by 5 bases. CDR1 and CDR2 from the germline V gene are SGDLS and YYNGEE. The CDR3 consists of 15 residues. CDR3 in amino acids: CASSVGGGQTGELFF. For the CDR3, the DNA is TGTGCCAGCAGCGTAGGAGGGGGCCAAACCGGGGAGCTGTTTTTT.

The sample holds a few counts of this clone. The chain joins TRBV6-1 to TRBJ1-1; no reliable D call. The CDR3 is 15 amino acids. Germline CDR1 reads MNHNS; CDR2 reads SASEGT. V lost 1 base and J lost 2, with 11 bases in between. CDR3 loop: CASSEVVSGNTEAFF. CDR3 sequence (DNA): TGTGCCAGCAGTGAAGTGGTTTCGGGTAACACTGAAGCTTTCTTT.

The chain employs TRBV18 and TRBJ2-1; 9 bases agree with TRBD2. In germline, CDR1 is KGHSH, CDR2 LQKENI. This CDR3 has 16 amino acids. The V segment lost 1 base and the J segment 6 bases; nucleotides outside the gene matches: 7. The DNA for the CDR3 is TGTGCCAGCTCACCACTGGGCGGGAGGGTCGGCAATGAGCAGTTCTTC. Its protein is CASSPLGGRVGNEQFF.

This chain uses TRBV27 with TRBJ1-1, with TRBD1 matching 10 bases. V lost 3 bases to trimming and J lost 6 bases; unmatched junction nucleotides: 4. The germline V gene has CDR1 MNHEY and CDR2 SMNVEV (reference sequence). This CDR3 comprises 14 residues. CDR3: CASSLTGGVSEAFF. The DNA of the CDR3 is TGTGCCAGCAGTTTGACAGGGGGCGTCTCTGAAGCTTTCTTT.

Concerning this clone: In the same sample, other DNA sequences code for this CDR3. V usage is TRBV7-2 and J usage is TRBJ2-1; TRBD2 matches at 7 bases. From germline, CDR1 is SGHTA and CDR2 FQGNSA. The CDR3 consists of 12 residues. Trimming cost V 3 bases and J 8 bases; bases outside gene matches: 1. The CDR3 region has the DNA TGTGCCAGCAGCTTTGCGGGAGATGAGCAGTTCTTC. Translating it yields CASSFAGDEQFF.

The chain is built from TRBV6-2 or TRBV6-3 and TRBJ2-7, with 8 nucleotides matching TRBD2. Germline-derived CDR1 and CDR2 are MNHEY and SVGEGT. The trim removed 2 bases at V and 6 bases at J, leaving 9 bases unmatched. The CDR3 contains 15 residues. The CDR3: CASSYRLSGRFEQYF. The DNA for the CDR3 is TGTGCCAGCAGTTACCGCCTAAGCGGGAGATTCGAGCAGTACTTC.

This sequence joins TRBV7-3 and TRBJ2-2, with TRBD1 as a possible D gene (5 bases). CDR1 and CDR2 (germline): SGHTA, FQGTGA. Trimming removed 2 bases from V and 3 bases from J, with 10 bases in between. The CDR3 sequence is 15 residues long. CDR3 DNA sequence: TGTGCCAGCAGCTTATACAAGGGGTACACCGGGGAGCTGTTTTTT. This sequence encodes CASSLYKGYTGELFF.